The 14 T cell receptor beta chains below all came from one sample that was sequenced in a study of PD-1 blockade in classical Hodgkin lymphoma (dated by TCRdb to 2020 to 2021). In light of the paper, this sample's time point label describes: cycle 4 day 1 (C4D1), after 5 to 7 weeks of nivolumab. All trial patients had relapsed after autologous stem cell transplantation, with cohorts A, B and C differing in prior brentuximab vedotin exposure. Libraries were built with the immunoSEQ multiplex PCR assay. The immuneACCESS repertoire file appears here via TCRdb, limited to in-frame rearrangements. These files lack a portion of the clones; in checked studies, under half of the deficit traces to unresolved V genes, and the cause of the others is not known. The sample profile shows 75,000 to 100,000 clones; about 92% of them were found once. Clones ranked in the top ten supply less than 2% of the sample.

The specimen comprised peripheral blood mononuclear cells (PBMCs), sampled before the fourth cycle of nivolumab. The receptors come from a human donor with classical Hodgkin lymphoma.

The rearrangement joins TRBV15 to TRBJ1-4, with no clear D. Trimming cost V 3 bases and J 5 bases, with 4 bases left between them. Germline CDR1 LNHNV, CDR2 YYDKDF (reference sequence). The CDR3 has 12 residues. This CDR3 is CATSSENEKLFF. The CDR3, as DNA: TGTGCCACCAGCAGCGAGAATGAAAAACTGTTTTTT.

This clone was found a few times. The V and J genes are TRBV2 and TRBJ1-5; TRBD1 matches 7 bases. Germline-derived CDR1 and CDR2 are SNHLY and FYNNEI. The CDR3 is made up of 13 amino acids. Trimming cost V 10 bases and J 1 base; bases outside gene matches: 4. CDR3 DNA sequence: TGTGCCACCTCGGGACAGAGCAATCAGCCCCAGCATTTT. Translating gives CATSGQSNQPQHF.

The J gene is TRBJ1-2, the V gene TRBV28; TRBD1 matches 8 bases. With V trimmed by 5 bases and J by 4 bases, 9 bases remained unmatched. This CDR3 has 15 amino acids. CDR1 and CDR2 from the germline V gene are MDHEN and SYDVKM. This chain's CDR3 is CASSPRDRNSYGYTF. The CDR3 region has the DNA TGTGCCAGCAGTCCTAGGGACAGGAATTCCTATGGCTACACCTTC.

The chain joins TRBV5-1 to TRBJ2-5; perhaps TRBD2 as D (5 bases). From germline, CDR1 is SGHRS and CDR2 YFSETQ. Trimming removed 1 base from V and 4 bases from J, with 8 bases in between. The CDR3 length is 13 residues. In DNA, the CDR3 is TGCGCCAGCAGCTTGATTCTAGCAGAGACCCAGTACTTC. It translates to CASSLILAETQYF.

This chain uses TRBV27 with TRBJ2-5; D remains ambiguous. Germline assignment: CDR1 MNHEY and CDR2 SMNVEV (reference sequence). The CDR3 covers 13 residues. With 0 bases removed from V and 7 bases from J, the gap between germline ends came to 9 bases. CDR3 region: CASSLSRIGTQYF. CDR3 nucleotide sequence: TGTGCCAGCAGTTTATCTCGGATCGGGACCCAGTACTTC.

The V and J genes are TRBV10-3 and TRBJ1-1; TRBD1 matches 7 bases. CDR3 length: 16 residues. Per germline, CDR1 ENHRY and CDR2 SYGVKD. V trimming: 6 bases; J trimming: 11 bases; junction bases outside the gene matches: 21. CDR3 nucleotides: TGTGCCATCAGGGCCGGGACAGTGACCCGCCCCATGGGGGCTTTCTTT. It specifies CAIRAGTVTRPMGAFF.

The chain is built from TRBV27 and TRBJ2-1; TRBD2 aligns across 10 bases. Trimming took 6 bases from V and 2 from J; bases not matched to a gene: 4. Germline V gives CDR1 MNHEY, CDR2 SMNVEV (reference sequence). The CDR3 length is 15 residues. CDR3 protein: CASSRTSGAYNEQFF. CDR3 nucleotide sequence: TGTGCCAGCAGCCGAACTAGCGGGGCCTACAATGAGCAGTTCTTC.

The chain is built from TRBV27 and TRBJ2-1; 7 bases align to TRBD1. The CDR3 totals 15 residues. V trimming: 4 bases; J trimming: 6 bases; junction bases outside the gene matches: 9. Germline-derived CDR1 and CDR2 are MNHEY and SMNVEV (reference sequence). This CDR3 is CASSSHRGKFNEQFF. The CDR3 nucleotides read TGTGCCAGCAGTTCTCACAGGGGAAAGTTCAATGAGCAGTTCTTC.

V and J are TRBV5-6 and TRBJ2-3, with 14 bases aligning to TRBD2. The germline CDR1 and CDR2 sequences are SGHDT and YYEEEE. Trimming at V came to 5 bases and at J to 6 bases, leaving 5 bases not matched to a gene. There are 15 residues in the CDR3. The CDR3, as DNA: TGTGCCAGCAGACAGGGACTAGCGGGAGTGGATACGCAGTATTTT. Encoded protein: CASRQGLAGVDTQYF.

The CDR3 is CSVVFANYGYTF. The CDR3 DNA reads TGCAGCGTTGTATTCGCTAACTATGGCTACACCTTC. The V gene is TRBV29-1, the J gene TRBJ1-2; D not certain. The CDR3 has 12 amino acids. The germline gives CDR1 SQVTM, CDR2 ANQGSEA. The V and J ends lost 4 bases and 0 bases respectively, with 6 bases between them. Full variable domain (missing parts from reference TRBV29-1 and TRBJ1-2): SAVISQKPSRDICQRGTSLTIQCQVDSQVTMMFWYRQQPGQSLTLIATANQGSEATYESGFVIDKFPISRPNLTFSTLTVSNMSPEDSSIYLCSVVFANYGYTFGSGTRLTVV.

V and J are TRBV7-8 and TRBJ2-2; no clear D. With 1 base removed from V and 6 bases from J, the gap between germline ends came to 15 bases. The CDR3 runs 16 residues. Germline V gives CDR1 SGHVS, CDR2 FQNEAQ. CDR3 amino acids: CASSLVHTASPGELFF. CDR3 sequence (DNA): TGTGCCAGCAGCTTAGTCCATACAGCCTCTCCCGGGGAGCTGTTTTTT. The full variable domain, with the rest looked up from reference TRBV7-8 and TRBJ2-2, is GAGVSQSPRYKVAKRGQDVALRCDPISGHVSLFWYQQALGQGPEFLTYFQNEAQLDKSGLPSDRFFAERPEGSVSTLKIQRTQQEDSAVYLCASSLVHTASPGELFFGEGSRLTVL.

The J gene is TRBJ1-2, the V gene TRBV27; D possibly corresponds to TRBD1 (5 bases). The length of the CDR3 is 13 residues. The germline V and J ends were trimmed by 3 bases and 5 bases, with 10 bases remaining between them. CDR1 and CDR2 from the germline V gene are MNHEY and SMNVEV (reference sequence). DNA of the CDR3: TGTGCCAGCAGTTTTCAGGGTTTTTATGGCTACACCTTC. Translated, it gives CASSFQGFYGYTF.

This chain uses TRBV6-5 with TRBJ2-7; no firm D call. V was clipped by 0 bases and J by 3 bases, with 12 bases between them. This CDR3 region has 15 residues. Germline V lookup: CDR1 MNHEY, CDR2 SVGAGI. For the CDR3, the DNA is TGTGCCAGCAGTTACTCCGGGCAGATACTCTACGAGCAGTACTTC. This translates into CASSYSGQILYEQYF.

The chain uses TRBV10-2 and TRBJ1-3; the D gene is possibly TRBD1 (6 bases). Germline V gives CDR1 WSHSY, CDR2 SAAADI. This CDR3 comprises 15 residues. With 6 bases removed from V and 2 bases from J, the gap between germline ends came to 14 bases. CDR3 in amino acids: CASRHRDLTGNTIYF. Written as DNA, the CDR3 is TGCGCCAGCAGACACAGGGATTTAACTGGAAACACCATATATTTT.